The present entry profiles one TCR beta chain with its context. The antigen is undetermined. The study ran its PCR with 60 Vbeta and 13 Jbeta primers. Measured with immunoSEQ multiplex PCR; TCRdb has only the in-frame clones, and not every one. The sample includes about 140,000 clones, roughly 76% of them seen just once. Healthy bone marrow donors formed the donor group. Germline V gene lookup returns CDR1 MNHEY and CDR2 SMNVEV (reference sequence). Germline trimming cut 3 bases from V and 2 bases from J; bases unmatched to any gene: 2. CDR3 size: 15 residues. This record comes from a study of cytomegalovirus exposure and HLA in healthy donors. Study summary: Researchers previously reported finding 90 million to 130 million unique TCR beta sequences from some 180 million T cells. Findings and caveats of the study: In vitro testing confirmed a few CMV-associated chains as specific for CMV antigens.

Sequences were obtained from PBMCs. This receptor was taken from a female donor in good health and CMV-seronegative. V usage is TRBV27 and J usage is TRBJ1-5; 9 bases are a match to TRBD1. The CDR3 is CASSFRTGGNQPQHF. CDR3 DNA: TGTGCCAGCAGTTTTCGGACAGGGGGCAATCAGCCCCAGCATTTT.